The rows below give T cell receptor beta chains drawn from one sample of a study of CD8+CD57+ T cells in acquired aplastic anemia. In TCRdb, the reads were re-called with MiXCR into one record per CDR3 protein. The repertoire has 150,000 to 200,000 distinct CDR3 sequences, roughly 48% of them found once; the top ten carry over 25%. The sequencing input was sorted CD4+, CD8+, or CD8+CD57+ T cells (not recorded which) from PBMCs. The receptor source for this set is a human donor with aplastic anemia. CDR3s leave out the opening cysteine and the closing phenylalanine or tryptophan. Fields, in order: D gene, clone size, J gene, V gene, CDR3 protein. A D gene is named only where the DNA matches it firmly. The size of a clone is reported for some rows only, either as once, few or many, or as a class for expanded clones.

>NA|NA|TRBJ2-2|TRBV19
ATLRQGPSTGELF
>TRBD1|NA|TRBJ2-7|TRBV7-3
ASSLTGPPGQGIYEQY
>NA|many|TRBJ1-1|TRBV15
ATHPHLRGGSLTEAF
>NA|NA|TRBJ1-5|TRBV24-1
ATSDPGDYNNQPQH
>TRBD2|NA|TRBJ2-1|TRBV19
ASSLGGGTYNEQF
>TRBD2|few|TRBJ2-3|TRBV7-8
ASSLAVGGAQY
>NA|NA|TRBJ2-5|TRBV7-3
ASSLASALNLRETQY
>TRBD1|NA|TRBJ1-1|TRBV9
ASGPPRGMNTEAF
>NA|NA|TRBJ2-7|TRBV24-1
ATSDPNSYVQY
>NA|NA|TRBJ2-1|TRBV30
AWSSEGYNEQF
>NA|NA|TRBJ1-6|TRBV2
ASSARPDSPLH
>TRBD1|NA|TRBJ1-5|TRBV18
ASSPRDRGRSGNQPQH
>NA|NA|TRBJ1-1|TRBV7-9
ASSFDTEAF
>TRBD1|NA|TRBJ2-3|TRBV24-1
ATGDFRDRVTDTHY
>TRBD2|NA|TRBJ2-1|TRBV12-3/TRBV12-4
ASSGGGIAGSNEQF
>TRBD2|many|TRBJ2-5|TRBV2
ASSATSGSPQWTQY
>NA|once|TRBJ2-3|TRBV5-1
ASSFDLYTQY
>NA|NA|TRBJ1-1|TRBV14
ASSQGPRAYSQGITEAF
>NA|once|TRBJ2-7|TRBV5-4
ASSYSIGQPYEQY
>TRBD1|few|TRBJ1-2|TRBV5-4
ASSFMGQIIYGYT
>NA|many|TRBJ1-2|TRBV5-1
ASSLVTGNYGYT
>NA|NA|TRBJ1-5|TRBV15
ATSTLIEGGGAHPQH
>NA|NA|TRBJ1-5|TRBV24-1
ATSDLLGYQPQH
>TRBD1|NA|TRBJ1-1|TRBV7-2
ASSLAGGAGSEAF
>TRBD2|once|TRBJ2-1|TRBV24-1
ATSDPGLAANEQF
>TRBD2|NA|TRBJ2-5|TRBV5-4
ASSPGRGSETQY
>NA|once|TRBJ1-2|TRBV19
ASSIAQRTANYGYT
>NA|NA|TRBJ1-2|TRBV19
ASSIGQGYT
>NA|many|TRBJ2-2|TRBV13
ASSRTSLNTGELF
>NA|once|TRBJ2-7|TRBV19
ASSIGRSYEQY
>TRBD1|NA|TRBJ2-5|TRBV20-1
SARDHRGRGETQY
>NA|many|TRBJ2-1|TRBV19
ASSTPLDILSYNEQF
>NA|NA|TRBJ2-2|TRBV5-1
ASRDGTLNTGELF
>NA|NA|TRBJ2-1|TRBV5-1
ASSLQVGDNEQF
>NA|many|TRBJ2-3|TRBV6-4
ASSDSWGSGTQY
>NA|NA|TRBJ1-1|TRBV29-1
SARNTEAF
>TRBD2|NA|TRBJ2-4|TRBV20-1
SASAGLASQNIQY
>NA|NA|TRBJ2-1|TRBV6-1
ASRTGIVNFNEQF
>NA|many|TRBJ2-5|TRBV7-8
ASSLWTLGETQY
>TRBD2|NA|TRBJ2-3|TRBV13
ASSLGLPLAGPGRPDTQY
>NA|many|TRBJ1-4|TRBV11-3
ASRKQGNEKLF
>TRBD1|many|TRBJ1-5|TRBV19
ASSPAAGQSYPQH
>NA|NA|TRBJ2-3|TRBV20-1
SARDQGSTRTDTQY
>TRBD1|NA|TRBJ2-1|TRBV4-2
ASSPIGTANEQF
>TRBD1|NA|TRBJ2-1|TRBV2
ASRATGGGYNEQF
>TRBD2|once|TRBJ2-5|TRBV15
AASSRGGRETQY
>NA|NA|TRBJ1-2|TRBV20-1
SASRGGDSYT
>TRBD1|once|TRBJ1-5|TRBV19
ASSRGVNQPQH
>NA|NA|TRBJ2-5|TRBV7-2
ASSFGVLETQY
>TRBD1|NA|TRBJ2-3|TRBV29-1
SLRVFRQGFASDTQY
>NA|NA|TRBJ2-7|TRBV2
ASSAPEQY
>NA|NA|TRBJ1-1|TRBV20-1
SASSPNTEAF
>TRBD1|few|TRBJ1-5|TRBV30
AWKGANNQPQH
>TRBD2|NA|TRBJ2-7|TRBV29-1
SVEPSGGFEQY
>NA|NA|TRBJ1-2|TRBV7-6
ASSSYGHGYT
>TRBD2|many|TRBJ2-3|TRBV19
ASSMAAGGPADTQY
>TRBD1|NA|TRBJ1-4|TRBV7-8
ASSLVGGGGEKLF